Listed here are 30 T cell receptor beta chains from one sample, sequenced in a study of blood T cells in healthy people across ages. Sample-barcoded 5' priming and a J-beta primer mix drove a second PCR of 7 to 11 cycles. MiXCR, run by TCRdb on the 5' RACE reads, gives a single entry per CDR3 protein. The sample has approximately 1,100,000 distinct CDR3 sequences, 45% seen once. Sequenced sample: blood. These receptors all come from a woman aged 55-75 years in good health.

In this sample, this clonotype turned up once. This sequence joins TRBV11-2 and TRBJ2-7; D may be TRBD1 (8 bases). Per germline, CDR1 SGHAT and CDR2 FQNNGV. The CDR3 runs to 16 residues. The V end lost 5 bases, the J end lost 1 base, and 18 bases lay between the germline ends. The CDR3 loop reads CASSHRQGRGSYEQYF. DNA of the CDR3: TGTGCCAGCAGCCACAGACAGGGGAGGGGATCCTACGAGCAGTACTTC. The whole variable domain, filled in from reference TRBV11-2 and TRBJ2-7, reads EAGVAQSPRYKIIEKRQSVAFWCNPISGHATLYWYQQILGQGPKLLIQFQNNGVVDDSQLPKDRFSAERLKGVDSTLKIQPAKLEDSAVYLCASSHRQGRGSYEQYFGPGTRLTVT.

This clonotype came up a few times. The genes are TRBV10-3 and TRBJ2-1; 13 nucleotides line up with TRBD2. CDR3 length equals 16 residues. Germline-derived CDR1 and CDR2 are ENHRY and SYGVKD. J lost 6 bases, V lost 5 bases, and 7 bases had no gene match. For the CDR3, the DNA is TGTGCCATCAGTAGCCGACTAGCGGGAGGAGGCAATGAGCAGTTCTTC. Its protein is CAISSRLAGGGNEQFF.

CDR3 sequence (DNA): TGTGCCAGCAGTGGGGGACTCCCAAATGAGCAGTTCTTC. Amino acids: CASSGGLPNEQFF. V usage is TRBV2 and J usage is TRBJ2-1; weak D call: TRBD2 (6 bases). This CDR3 is 13 amino acids long. The V end was cut by 4 bases, the J end by 7 bases, with 11 bases between. Germline V CDR1 and CDR2: SNHLY, FYNNEI.

The CDR3, as DNA: TGCGCCAGCAGCCAAGCCCGGCTGGGGAGCACAGATACGCAGTATTTT. It yields the protein CASSQARLGSTDTQYF. The chain links TRBV4-1 to TRBJ2-3; D gene unclear. Germline CDR1 and CDR2: MGHRA and YSYEKL. Trimming left V 1 base short and J 0 bases short, with 11 bases between. This CDR3 has 16 amino acids.

This clonotype was seen a handful of times. V gene TRBV12-5 combines with J gene TRBJ2-1, with D unresolved. This CDR3 spans 15 amino acids. The germline V and J ends were trimmed by 1 base and 8 bases, with 15 bases remaining between them. CDR1 and CDR2 from the germline V gene are LGHNT and FRNRAP. The CDR3 DNA follows: TGTGCTAGTGGTTTGGGCGGCTGGGCTAACCATGAGCAGTTCTTC. Amino acid sequence: CASGLGGWANHEQFF.

J is TRBJ2-2 and V is TRBV6-5; 8 bases line up with TRBD1. Germline V gives CDR1 MNHEY, CDR2 SVGAGI. This CDR3 spans 13 amino acids. V lost 6 bases to trimming and J lost 6 bases; unmatched junction nucleotides: 3. DNA for the CDR3: TGTGCCAGCAGACAGGGGGTCCCCGGGGAGCTGTTTTTT. The encoded protein is CASRQGVPGELFF.

The chain employs TRBV7-9 and TRBJ2-1; tentatively, D is TRBD2 (6 bases). The CDR3 is made up of 14 amino acids. Trimming left V 1 base short and J 7 bases short, with 11 bases between. Germline loops: CDR1 SEHNR, CDR2 FQNEAQ (reference sequence). DNA of the CDR3: TGTGCCAGCAGCTTAGGAGCGGGCTTGAATGAGCAGTTCTTC. This codes for CASSLGAGLNEQFF.

The V and J genes are TRBV15 and TRBJ2-7; D uncertain. The J call may be wrong; the DNA end is better matched by TRBJ2-5. The CDR3 is 12 amino acids. From germline, CDR1 is LNHNV and CDR2 YYDKDF (reference sequence). The DNA for the CDR3 is TGTGCCACCGCGTTGGGGTTCGAGACCCAGTACTTC. Translating it yields CATALGFETQYF.

As for this clonotype: Given a much more abundant clone one base away, this may be a read error. The chain employs TRBV29-1 and TRBJ2-1, with TRBD1 as a possible D gene (6 bases). V was clipped by 7 bases and J by 10 bases, with 20 bases between them. This CDR3 has 13 residues. The germline V gene has CDR1 SQVTM and CDR2 ANQGSEA. The CDR3 loop reads CSARSRTAYEQFF. CDR3 coding DNA: TGCAGCGCGCGATCACGGACAGCCTACGAGCAGTTCTTC.

The genes are TRBV20-1 and TRBJ1-2; a weak D match, TRBD1 (6 bases). CDR1 is DFQATT, CDR2 SNEGSKA, per germline (reference sequence). The CDR3 has 13 amino acids. V lost 4 bases and J 0 bases, leaving 9 bases between the germline ends. The CDR3 protein is CSAMDSTNYGYTF. CDR3 nucleotide sequence: TGCAGTGCTATGGACAGTACTAACTATGGCTACACCTTC.

This clonotype has only a few counts. The rearrangement links TRBV14 to TRBJ1-2, with D possibly TRBD1 on 6 matching bases. V was shortened by 1 base and J by 4 bases, with 13 bases between the two germline ends. Germline CDR1 is SGHDN and CDR2 is FVKESK. The CDR3 is 15 residues long. CDR3 nucleotides: TGTGCCAGCAGCCAAGGTATCAGGGGAGTCTATGGCTACACCTTC. It codes for CASSQGIRGVYGYTF.

Only one count was recorded for this clonotype. V is TRBV12-3 or TRBV12-4 and J is TRBJ1-1; D is undetermined. Trimming shortened V by 6 bases and J by 6 bases, and 14 bases separated the two germline ends. The CDR3 totals 13 residues. CDR3 loop: CASSLNGRAEAFF. CDR3 coding DNA: TGTGCCAGCAGCTTGAATGGCAGAGCTGAAGCTTTCTTT.

The chain links TRBV3-1 to TRBJ2-5; D perhaps matches TRBD2 (6 bases). Trimming stripped 3 bases from V and 9 bases from J, with 20 bases between. CDR1 and CDR2 (germline): LGHDT, YNNKEL (reference sequence). The CDR3 length is 15 residues. This CDR3 reads CASSQGVGGPGAQYF. CDR3 DNA: TGTGCCAGCAGCCAGGGAGTTGGGGGACCGGGGGCCCAGTACTTC.

This chain connects TRBV5-1 to TRBJ2-3; D is ambiguous. CDR3 size: 15 residues. V lost 0 bases to trimming and J lost 5 bases, with 13 bases between them. Germline V lookup: CDR1 SGHRS, CDR2 YFSETQ. CDR3 sequence reads: CASSLGARTGDTQYF. DNA of the CDR3: TGCGCCAGCAGCTTGGGTGCTCGCACTGGAGATACGCAGTATTTT. The full variable domain, its missing parts supplied by reference TRBV5-1 and TRBJ2-3, is KAGVTQTPRYLIKTRGQQVTLSCSPISGHRSVSWYQQTPGQGLQFLFEYFSETQRNKGNFPGRFSGRQFSNSRSEMNVSTLELGDSALYLCASSLGARTGDTQYFGPGTRLTVL.

The V and J genes are TRBV7-9 and TRBJ2-5; D is unclear. Germline V gene data show CDR1 as SEHNR and CDR2 as FQNEAQ (reference sequence). This CDR3 has 15 amino acids. The V end lost 0 bases, the J end lost 7 bases, and 15 bases lay between the germline ends. The CDR3 reads CASSLAPPPIGTQYF. The CDR3 DNA reads TGTGCCAGCAGCTTAGCGCCCCCCCCAATTGGGACCCAGTACTTC.

The V and J genes are TRBV13 and TRBJ1-6, with TRBD1 matching over 7 bases. The V gene end was trimmed by 5 bases and the J gene end by 7 bases; junction bases not matched to a gene: 5. CDR3 length equals 14 residues. In germline, CDR1 is PRHDT, CDR2 FYEKMQ (reference sequence). Written as DNA, the CDR3 is TGTGCCAGCAGCGACACAGGGGCAAATTCACCCCTCCACTTT. Its translation: CASSDTGANSPLHF.

The chain recombines TRBV29-1 with TRBJ2-5; D is uncertain. The J call is in doubt because the DNA end fits TRBJ2-7 better. Germline assignment: CDR1 SQVTM and CDR2 ANQGSEA. This CDR3 has 12 amino acids. CDR3 in DNA: TGCAGCGTTGAAGTTTTTTCTCGCGAGCAGTACTTC. Encoded protein: CSVEVFSREQYF.

V is TRBV7-9 and J is TRBJ2-1; 9 bases are a match to TRBD2. Germline CDR1 and CDR2: SEHNR and FQNEAQ (reference sequence). CDR3 length: 20 amino acids. V was clipped by 5 bases and J by 1 base; unmatched bases: 18. The CDR3 nucleotides are TGTGCCAGCAGCCCCCAGGTAGGACTAGCGAACCGTGGTTCCTACAATGAGCAGTTCTTC. Translated, it gives CASSPQVGLANRGSYNEQFF.

V and J are TRBV9 and TRBJ2-3; D is unresolved. The germline V gene has CDR1 SGDLS and CDR2 YYNGEE. Trimming stripped 0 bases from V and 4 bases from J, with 9 bases between. This CDR3 is built from 14 residues. In DNA form, the CDR3 reads TGTGCCAGCAGCGTAGGCCAAGTCCCAGATACGCAGTATTTT. Translation: CASSVGQVPDTQYF.

As to this clonotype: An end of the junction does not agree with germline; a read error may underlie this. V gene TRBV10-3 combines with J gene TRBJ2-3; D gene uncertain. This CDR3 spans 12 amino acids. In germline, CDR1 is ENHRY, CDR2 SYGVKD. DNA of the CDR3: TGTACCATCAGTGTTACGGCAGATACGCAGTATTTT. It specifies CTISVTADTQYF.

V and J are TRBV10-3 and TRBJ2-3; D might be TRBD1 (6 bases). The V end lost 4 bases, the J end lost 6 bases, and 17 bases lay between the germline ends. This CDR3 has 15 residues. The V gene's germline CDR1 is ENHRY and CDR2 SYGVKD. The CDR3 DNA reads as TGTGCCATCAGTGCTTGGGGAGTGGGACATGATACGCAGTATTTT. The encoded protein is CAISAWGVGHDTQYF.

This rearrangement joins TRBV5-1 to TRBJ2-3; 10 bases are a match to TRBD2. The J segment lost 11 bases and the V segment lost 0 bases, leaving 6 bases of the junction unmatched. The CDR3 sequence is 14 residues long. Germline V gene lookup returns CDR1 SGHRS and CDR2 YFSETQ. CDR3 sequence (DNA): TGCGCCAGCAGCTTGGGGCTAGCGGGAGAGAGGCAGTATTTT. Its translation: CASSLGLAGERQYF.

The V gene is TRBV15, the J gene TRBJ2-1; no clear D gene. V dropped 1 base and J dropped 10 bases, with 14 bases sitting between them. The CDR3 totals 14 residues. In germline, CDR1 is LNHNV, CDR2 YYDKDF (reference sequence). The CDR3 bases are TGTGCCACCAGCAGAGGCCCGATAGCAGCCGAGCAGTTCTTC. This gives the protein CATSRGPIAAEQFF.

The rearrangement uses TRBV5-8 and TRBJ2-3; D unclear. From germline, CDR1 is SGHTS and CDR2 YDEGEE. This CDR3 is 15 amino acids long. V was clipped by 0 bases and J by 2 bases, with 10 bases between them. The CDR3 region has the DNA TGTGCCAGCAGCTTGGGCTCGGCTACCACAGATACGCAGTATTTT. It specifies CASSLGSATTDTQYF.

The chain uses TRBV9 and TRBJ2-4; TRBD2 agrees at 8 bases. The DNA matches TRBJ2-5 better at its end, which makes the J call doubtful. The CDR3 has 15 amino acids. CDR1 SGDLS and CDR2 YYNGEE come from the germline V gene. The CDR3 DNA reads TGTGCCAGCAGCTTGAGTGATAGCGGGGTCGAGACCCAGTACTTC. It yields the protein CASSLSDSGVETQYF.

A few counts support this clonotype. The rearrangement joins TRBV7-3 to TRBJ2-7, with D possibly being TRBD2 (6 bases). In germline, CDR1 is SGHTA, CDR2 FQGTGA. V was shortened by 1 base and J by 0 bases, with 19 bases between the two germline ends. This CDR3 spans 18 amino acids. The CDR3: CASSLRGDGPRFSYEQYF. CDR3 bases: TGTGCCAGCAGCTTAAGGGGGGACGGACCCCGGTTCTCCTACGAGCAGTACTTC.

The V and J genes are TRBV27 and TRBJ2-7, with 7 positions matching TRBD1. J was trimmed by 7 bases and V by 5 bases; bases with no gene match: 20. CDR3 length: 17 residues. Per the germline V gene, CDR1 is MNHEY and CDR2 is SMNVEV (reference sequence). CDR3 sequence (DNA): TGTGCCAGCAGTCCTTCGATGGGGGACAGCTCCTACAATGAGCAGTACTTC. This encodes CASSPSMGDSSYNEQYF.

This clonotype was seen only a few times. The V and J genes are TRBV6-1 and TRBJ2-4, with 7 bases identical to TRBD2. The CDR3 runs to 14 residues. The ends lost 7 bases at V and 5 bases at J; junction bases unmatched: 8. Germline V CDR1 and CDR2: MNHNS, SASEGT. CDR3 protein: CASTLLASENIQYF. The CDR3 DNA is TGTGCCAGCACCCTACTAGCGAGCGAAAACATTCAGTACTTC.

This rearrangement joins TRBV14 to TRBJ1-1; D is uncertain. This CDR3 is 13 amino acids long. Germline V gene sequence: CDR1 SGHDN, CDR2 FVKESK. Trimming removed 4 bases at V and 6 bases at J, with 12 bases between. The CDR3: CASSPTYIAEAFF. The CDR3 nucleotides are TGTGCCAGCAGCCCCACGTACATCGCTGAAGCTTTCTTT.

This clonotype has a count of ten or more. The chain recombines TRBV30 with TRBJ2-1; TRBD2 agrees at 10 bases. The CDR3 contains 14 residues. Germline values: CDR1 GTSNPN, CDR2 SVGIG (reference sequence). The V and J ends lost 0 bases and 7 bases, in that order; junction bases with no gene match: 3. The CDR3 DNA reads as TGTGCCTGGAGTGTATCTAGCGGGGGAAATGAGCAGTTCTTC. It specifies CAWSVSSGGNEQFF.